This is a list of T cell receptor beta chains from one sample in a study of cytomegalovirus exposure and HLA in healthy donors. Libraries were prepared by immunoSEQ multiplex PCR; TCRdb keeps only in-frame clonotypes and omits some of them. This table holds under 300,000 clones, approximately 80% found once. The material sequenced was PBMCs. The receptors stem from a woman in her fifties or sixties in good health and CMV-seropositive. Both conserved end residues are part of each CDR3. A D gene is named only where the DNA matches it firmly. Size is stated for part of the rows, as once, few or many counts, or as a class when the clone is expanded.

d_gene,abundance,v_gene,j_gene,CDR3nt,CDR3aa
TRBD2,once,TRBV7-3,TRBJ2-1,TGTGCCAGCAGCTTAAGGCTAGCGGCAAGTGAGCAGTTCTTC,CASSLRLAASEQFF
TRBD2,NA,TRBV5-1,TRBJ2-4,TGCGCCAGCAGCTTGGACCTTCTAGGAGCGGGAGTATGGAACATTCAGTACTTC,CASSLDLLGAGVWNIQYF
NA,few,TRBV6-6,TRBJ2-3,TGTGCCAGCAGTTTCGGACAGCAAAGGACAGATACGCAGTATTTT,CASSFGQQRTDTQYF
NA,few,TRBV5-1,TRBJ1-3,TGCGCCAGCAGCTTGGGTCAGGAAGGAAACACCATATATTTT,CASSLGQEGNTIYF
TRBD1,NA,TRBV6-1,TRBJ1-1,TGTGCCAGCAGGCCGACAGGGTCGAACACTGAAGCTTTCTTT,CASRPTGSNTEAFF
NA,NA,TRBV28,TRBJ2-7,TGTGCCAGCAGAATGGACGGGAGATCCCACGAGCAGTACTTC,CASRMDGRSHEQYF
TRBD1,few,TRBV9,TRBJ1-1,TGTGCCAGCAGCGTTGGGCAGGGGGGTCAAGAAGCTTTCTTT,CASSVGQGGQEAFF
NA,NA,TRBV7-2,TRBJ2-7,TGTGCCAGCAGCGCCCTCGAGCGTCGAGCCTACGAGCAGTACTTC,CASSALERRAYEQYF
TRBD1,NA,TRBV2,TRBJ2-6,TGTGCCAGCAGTGCCTTTGGGACAGCCTCTGGGGCCAACGTCCTGACTTTC,CASSAFGTASGANVLTF
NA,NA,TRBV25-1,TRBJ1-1,TGTGCCAGCAGTGCGAGGGGGGGGCCCACTGAAGCTTTCTTT,CASSARGGPTEAFF
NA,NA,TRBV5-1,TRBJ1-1,TGCGCCAGCCGCGGGGCCGGGATGAACACTGAAGCTTTCTTT,CASRGAGMNTEAFF
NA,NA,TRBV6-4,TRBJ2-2,TGTGCCAGCAGTGACCGCGACACCGGGGAGCTGTTTTTT,CASSDRDTGELFF
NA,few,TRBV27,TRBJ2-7,TGTGCCAGCAGTCCGACAAAAAGCTACGAGCAGTACTTC,CASSPTKSYEQYF
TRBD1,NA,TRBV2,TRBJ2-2,TGTGCCAGCGGTGAGGGACAGGGTGTCGGGGAGCTGTTTTTT,CASGEGQGVGELFF
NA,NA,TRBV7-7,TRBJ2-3,TGTGCTAGCAGCTTACTATCCAGGGCAGATACGCAGTATTTT,CASSLLSRADTQYF
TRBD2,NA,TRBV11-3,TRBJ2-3,TGTGCCACCCGTCGGGGGCTAGCGGGAGATACGCAGTATTTT,CATRRGLAGDTQYF
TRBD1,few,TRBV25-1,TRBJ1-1,TGTGCCAGCAGTGAATACCGACAGGGCGGGAACACTGAAGCTTTCTTT,CASSEYRQGGNTEAFF
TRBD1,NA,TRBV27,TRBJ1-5,TGTGCCAGCAGTTTAGGTGTGGGACAGGGGGCCATAAAACCCCAGCATTTT,CASSLGVGQGAIKPQHF
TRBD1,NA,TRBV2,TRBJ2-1,TGTGCCAGCAGTGTGGAACAGGGGGCCTACAATGAGCAGTTCTTC,CASSVEQGAYNEQFF
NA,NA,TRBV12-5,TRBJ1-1,TGTGCTAGTGGTTTGGTACCCCAACTTGAAGCTTTCTTT,CASGLVPQLEAFF
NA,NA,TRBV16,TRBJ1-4,TGTGCCAGCAGCCAATTAGTTACAGGGAATGAAAAACTGTTTTTT,CASSQLVTGNEKLFF
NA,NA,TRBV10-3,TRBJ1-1,TGTGCCATCAGGGGCACCAACACTGAAGCTTTCTTT,CAIRGTNTEAFF
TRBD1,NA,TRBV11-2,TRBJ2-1,TGTGCCAGCAGCTTACCGGGACAGACCTACAATGAGCAGTTCTTC,CASSLPGQTYNEQFF
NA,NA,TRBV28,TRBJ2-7,NA,CASSSSGHVYGEQYF
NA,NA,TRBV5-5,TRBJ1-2,TGTGCCAGCAGCTTGGTAGGGGAAGTTGGCTACACCTTC,CASSLVGEVGYTF
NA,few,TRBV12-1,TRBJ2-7,TGTGCCAGCAGCTCTTTGTCCCACAGGGGAGGTTTTTACGAGCAGTACTTC,CASSSLSHRGGFYEQYF
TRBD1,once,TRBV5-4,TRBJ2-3,TGTGCCAGCAGCCGCGGGACAGGGGTCGATACGCAGTATTTT,CASSRGTGVDTQYF
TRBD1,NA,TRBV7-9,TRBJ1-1,TGTGCCAGCAGCACCCCGGCTGGGACAGGAAGGAAGACTGAAGCTTTCTTT,CASSTPAGTGRKTEAFF
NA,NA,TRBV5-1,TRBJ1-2,TGCGCCAGCAGCTTGGAACAGCCAAATGGCTACACCTTC,CASSLEQPNGYTF
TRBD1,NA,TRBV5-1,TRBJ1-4,TGCGCCAGCAGTCGTGCCCAGGGGGGATCAAGAGAAAAACTGTTTTTT,CASSRAQGGSREKLFF
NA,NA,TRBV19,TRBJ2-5,TGTGCCAGTAGTGCAGAGACAGACCAAGAGACCCAGTACTTC,CASSAETDQETQYF
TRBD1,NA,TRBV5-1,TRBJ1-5,TGCGCCAGCAGCGCCTCCGGGACAGGCAATCAGCCCCAGCATTTT,CASSASGTGNQPQHF
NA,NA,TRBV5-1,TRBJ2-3,TGCGCCAGCACACAATCCTTGAACCTGAACACAGATACGCAGTATTTT,CASTQSLNLNTDTQYF
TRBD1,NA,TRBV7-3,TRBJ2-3,TGTGCCAGCAGCCCACGCTCCAGGGGGCGCGGGGCGGATACGCAGTATTTT,CASSPRSRGRGADTQYF
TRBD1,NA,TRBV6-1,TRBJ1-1,TGTGCCAGCAGTGAAGGGTTTGGGACAGACCTGAACACTGAAGCTTTCTTT,CASSEGFGTDLNTEAFF
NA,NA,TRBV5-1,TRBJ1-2,TGCGCCAGCTCTCCGGACAGCAGGAACTATGGCTACACCTTC,CASSPDSRNYGYTF
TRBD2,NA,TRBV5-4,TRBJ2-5,TGTGCCAGCAGCTTGGCCTTAGCGGGAGGTTTAGAGACCCAGTACTTC,CASSLALAGGLETQYF
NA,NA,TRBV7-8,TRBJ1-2,TGTGCCAGCAGCTTACGGGGGGGCCGGGATAATGGCTACACCTTC,CASSLRGGRDNGYTF
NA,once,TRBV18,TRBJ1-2,TGTGCCAGCTCAGAGAGCAGGGGCAACTATGGCTACACCTTC,CASSESRGNYGYTF
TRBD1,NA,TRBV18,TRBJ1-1,TGTGCCAGCTCACACAGAGCCGGGACAGGGGACACTGAAGCTTTCTTT,CASSHRAGTGDTEAFF
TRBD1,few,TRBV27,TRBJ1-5,TGTGCCAGCAGACAAAACCGGGACAGGGGAGGGTTGAGCCAGCCCCAGCATTTT,CASRQNRDRGGLSQPQHF
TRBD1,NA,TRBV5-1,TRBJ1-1,TGCGCCAGCAGCTTGACAGGGGGCCAGAACACTGAAGCTTTCTTT,CASSLTGGQNTEAFF
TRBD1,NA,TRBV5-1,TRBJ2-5,TGCGCCAGCAGCTTGCCGACAGGGGAAAAAGAGACCCAGTACTTC,CASSLPTGEKETQYF
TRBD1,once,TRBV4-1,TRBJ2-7,TGCGCCAGCAGCCAAGACAGGGGGCGTGAGCAGTACTTC,CASSQDRGREQYF
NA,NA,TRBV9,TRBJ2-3,TGTGCCAGCAGCCAGGGTTTTAGTGTTGATACGCAGTATTTT,CASSQGFSVDTQYF
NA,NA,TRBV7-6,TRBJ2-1,TGTGCCAGCAGCTTAATGGACGGGGATTACAATGAGCAGTTCTTC,CASSLMDGDYNEQFF
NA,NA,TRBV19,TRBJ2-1,TGTGCCAGTAGTATAGATCTGCAGGGCTCCTACAATGAGCAGTTCTTC,CASSIDLQGSYNEQFF
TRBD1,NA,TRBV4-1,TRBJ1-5,TGCGCCAGCAGACACACCCCCGGGACAGGGAATAGCAATCAGCCCCAGCATTTT,CASRHTPGTGNSNQPQHF
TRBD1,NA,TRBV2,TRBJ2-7,TGTGCCAGCAGTGATGGACAGGAAGCCTACGAGCAGTACTTC,CASSDGQEAYEQYF
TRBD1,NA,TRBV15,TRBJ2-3,TGTGCCACCAGCAGGGACAGGGCAACGGATACGCAGTATTTT,CATSRDRATDTQYF
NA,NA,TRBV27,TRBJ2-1,TGTGCCAGCAGGGCAGGGGTAGGGCCCTACAATGAGCAGTTCTTC,CASRAGVGPYNEQFF